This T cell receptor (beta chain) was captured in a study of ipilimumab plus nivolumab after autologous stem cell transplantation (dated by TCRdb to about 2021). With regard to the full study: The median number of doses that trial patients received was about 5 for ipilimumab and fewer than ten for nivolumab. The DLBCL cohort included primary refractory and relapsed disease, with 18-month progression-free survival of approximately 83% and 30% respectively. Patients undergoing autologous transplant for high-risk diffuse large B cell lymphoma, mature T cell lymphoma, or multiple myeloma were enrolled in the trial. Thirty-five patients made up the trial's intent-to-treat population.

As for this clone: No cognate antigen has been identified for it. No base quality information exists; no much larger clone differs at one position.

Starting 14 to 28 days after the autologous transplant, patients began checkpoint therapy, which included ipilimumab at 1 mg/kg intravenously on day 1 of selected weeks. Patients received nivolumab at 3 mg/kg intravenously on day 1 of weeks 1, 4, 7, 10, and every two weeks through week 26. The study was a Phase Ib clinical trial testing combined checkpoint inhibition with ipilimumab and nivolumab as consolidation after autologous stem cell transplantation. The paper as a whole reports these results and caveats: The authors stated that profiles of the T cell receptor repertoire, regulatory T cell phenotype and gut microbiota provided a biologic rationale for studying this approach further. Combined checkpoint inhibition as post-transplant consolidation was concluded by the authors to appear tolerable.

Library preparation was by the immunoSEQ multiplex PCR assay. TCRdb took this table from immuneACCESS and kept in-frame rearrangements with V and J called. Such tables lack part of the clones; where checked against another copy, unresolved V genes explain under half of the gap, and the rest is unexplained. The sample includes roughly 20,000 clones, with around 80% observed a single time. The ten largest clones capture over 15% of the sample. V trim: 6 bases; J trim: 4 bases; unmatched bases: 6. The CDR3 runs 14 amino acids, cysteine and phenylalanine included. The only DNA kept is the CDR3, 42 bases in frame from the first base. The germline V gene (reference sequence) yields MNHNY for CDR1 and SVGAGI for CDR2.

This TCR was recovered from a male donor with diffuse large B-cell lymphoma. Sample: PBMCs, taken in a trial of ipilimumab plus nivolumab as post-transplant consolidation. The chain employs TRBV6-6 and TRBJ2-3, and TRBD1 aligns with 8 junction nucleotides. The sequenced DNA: TGTGCCAGCAGCCTAGGACAGGGCGCAGATACGCAGTATTTT. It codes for CASSLGQGADTQYF.